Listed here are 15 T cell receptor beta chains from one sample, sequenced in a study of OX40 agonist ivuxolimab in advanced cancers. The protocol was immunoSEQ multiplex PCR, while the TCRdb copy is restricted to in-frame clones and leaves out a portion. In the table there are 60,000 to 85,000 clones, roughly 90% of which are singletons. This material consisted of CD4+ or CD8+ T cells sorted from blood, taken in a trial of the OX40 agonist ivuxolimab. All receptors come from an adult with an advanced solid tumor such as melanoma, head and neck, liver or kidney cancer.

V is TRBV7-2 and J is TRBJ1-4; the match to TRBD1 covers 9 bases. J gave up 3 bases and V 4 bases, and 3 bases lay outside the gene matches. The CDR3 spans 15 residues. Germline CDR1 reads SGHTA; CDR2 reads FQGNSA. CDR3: CASSSQGAANEKLFF. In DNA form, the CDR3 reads TGTGCCAGCAGCTCACAGGGGGCTGCTAATGAAAAACTGTTTTTT.

The CDR3 loop reads CASSLDARRRFSYNEQFF. CDR3 DNA sequence: TGCGCCAGCAGCTTGGACGCGCGGCGCCGTTTCTCCTACAATGAGCAGTTCTTC. The gene calls are TRBV5-1 and TRBJ2-1; D not resolved. CDR1 is SGHRS and CDR2 is YFSETQ in the germline V gene. This CDR3 spans 18 amino acids. Between the trimmed V and J ends, which lost 0 bases and 0 bases, there was a span of 16 bases.

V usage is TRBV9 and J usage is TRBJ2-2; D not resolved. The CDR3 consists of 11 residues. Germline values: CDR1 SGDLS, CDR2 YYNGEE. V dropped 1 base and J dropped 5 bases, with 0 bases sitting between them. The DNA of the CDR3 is TGTGCCAGCAGCGTAACCGGGGAGCTGTTTTTT. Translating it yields CASSVTGELFF.

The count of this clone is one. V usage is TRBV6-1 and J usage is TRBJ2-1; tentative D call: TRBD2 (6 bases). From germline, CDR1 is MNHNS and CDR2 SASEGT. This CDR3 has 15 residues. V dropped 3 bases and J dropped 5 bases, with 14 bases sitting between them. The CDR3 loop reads CASSETYSGHNEQFF. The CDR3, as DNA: TGTGCCAGCAGTGAGACCTATAGCGGCCACAATGAGCAGTTCTTC.

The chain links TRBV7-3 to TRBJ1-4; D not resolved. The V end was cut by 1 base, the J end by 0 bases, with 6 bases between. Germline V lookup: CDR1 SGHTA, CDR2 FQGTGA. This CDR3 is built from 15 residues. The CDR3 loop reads CASSLKRATNEKLFF. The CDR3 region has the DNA TGTGCCAGCAGCTTAAAGAGAGCAACTAATGAAAAACTGTTTTTT.

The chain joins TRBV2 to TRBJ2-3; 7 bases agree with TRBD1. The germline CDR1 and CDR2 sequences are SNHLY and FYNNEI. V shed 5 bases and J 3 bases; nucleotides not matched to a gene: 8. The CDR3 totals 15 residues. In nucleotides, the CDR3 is TGTGCCAGCAGTCCCCAGACAGGGAAGACAGATACGCAGTATTTT. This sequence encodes CASSPQTGKTDTQYF. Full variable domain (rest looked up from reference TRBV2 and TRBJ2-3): EPEVTQTPSHQVTQMGQEVILRCVPISNHLYFYWYRQILGQKVEFLVSFYNNEISEKSEIFDDQFSVERPDGSNFTLKIRSTKLEDSAMYFCASSPQTGKTDTQYFGPGTRLTVL.

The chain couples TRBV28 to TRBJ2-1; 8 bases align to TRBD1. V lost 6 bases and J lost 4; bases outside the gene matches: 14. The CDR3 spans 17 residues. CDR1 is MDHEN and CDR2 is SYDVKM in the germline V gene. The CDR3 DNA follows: TGTGCCAGCAGCCCCGGGACAGGACGACGGATATACAATGAGCAGTTCTTC. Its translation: CASSPGTGRRIYNEQFF.

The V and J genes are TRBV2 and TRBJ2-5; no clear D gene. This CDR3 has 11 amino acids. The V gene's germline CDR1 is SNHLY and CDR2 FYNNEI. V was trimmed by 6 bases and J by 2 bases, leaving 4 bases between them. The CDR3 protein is CASSAQETQYF. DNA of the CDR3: TGTGCCAGCAGCGCACAAGAGACCCAGTACTTC.

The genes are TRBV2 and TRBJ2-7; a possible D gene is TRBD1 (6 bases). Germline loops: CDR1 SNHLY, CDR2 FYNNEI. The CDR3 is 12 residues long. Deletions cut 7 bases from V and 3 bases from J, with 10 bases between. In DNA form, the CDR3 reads TGTGCCAGCACCACAGGGATCTACGAGCAGTACTTC. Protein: CASTTGIYEQYF.

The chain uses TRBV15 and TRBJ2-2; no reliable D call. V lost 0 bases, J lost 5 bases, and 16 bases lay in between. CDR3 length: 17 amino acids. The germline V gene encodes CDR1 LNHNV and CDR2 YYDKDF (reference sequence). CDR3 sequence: CATSRDRGSALTGELFF. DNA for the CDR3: TGTGCCACCAGCAGAGATCGCGGCAGCGCCCTAACCGGGGAGCTGTTTTTT.

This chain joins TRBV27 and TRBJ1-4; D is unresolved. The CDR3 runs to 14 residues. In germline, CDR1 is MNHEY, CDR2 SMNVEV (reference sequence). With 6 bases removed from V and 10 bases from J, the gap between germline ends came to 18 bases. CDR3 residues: CASSLGRLVGKLFF. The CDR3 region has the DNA TGTGCCAGCAGCCTCGGCAGACTGGTGGGAAAACTGTTTTTT.

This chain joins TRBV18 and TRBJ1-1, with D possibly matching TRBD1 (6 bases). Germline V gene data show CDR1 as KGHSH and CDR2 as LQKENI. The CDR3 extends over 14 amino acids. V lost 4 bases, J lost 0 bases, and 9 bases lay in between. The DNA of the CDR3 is TGTGCCAGCTCACGGGGGGGCATGAACACTGAAGCTTTCTTT. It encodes CASSRGGMNTEAFF.

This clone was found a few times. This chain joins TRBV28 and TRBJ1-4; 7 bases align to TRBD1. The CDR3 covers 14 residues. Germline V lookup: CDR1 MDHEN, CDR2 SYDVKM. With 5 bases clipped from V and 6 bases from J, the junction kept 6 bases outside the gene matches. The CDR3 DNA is TGTGCCAGCAGTCGACAGGGCGAAGATGAAAAACTGTTTTTT. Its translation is CASSRQGEDEKLFF.

Written as DNA, the CDR3 is TGTGCCAGAAGCTTGGGCACAGGGCGGGAGAACTACGAGCAGTACTTC. This sequence encodes CARSLGTGRENYEQYF. The chain carries TRBV5-3 and TRBJ2-7; perhaps TRBD2 as D (7 bases). TRBV5-3 is flagged as an ORF with uncertain function. V lost 0 bases, J lost 3 bases, and 16 bases lay in between. The CDR3 covers 16 residues.

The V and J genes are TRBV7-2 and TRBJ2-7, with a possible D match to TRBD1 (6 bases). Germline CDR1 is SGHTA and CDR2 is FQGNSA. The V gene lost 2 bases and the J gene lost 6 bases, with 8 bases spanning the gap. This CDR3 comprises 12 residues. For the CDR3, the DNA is TGTGCCAGCAGCTTACAGGGGCTCGAGCAGTACTTC. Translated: CASSLQGLEQYF. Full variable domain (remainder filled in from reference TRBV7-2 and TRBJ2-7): GAGVSQSPSNKVTEKGKDVELRCDPISGHTALYWYRQSLGQGLEFLIYFQGNSAPDKSGLPSDRFSAERTGGSVSTLTIQRTQQEDSAVYLCASSLQGLEQYFGPGTRLTVT.